The present entry profiles one T cell receptor (beta chain) with its context. Its target is not known. This sample is part of a study of cytomegalovirus exposure and HLA in healthy donors. The PCR made use of 60 Vbeta and 13 Jbeta primers. The table came from immunoSEQ multiplex PCR; TCRdb's copy has only in-frame clones and leaves some out. Among about 170,000 clones listed, just over 70% were seen once. Looked up from germline, CDR1 is MRHNA and CDR2 is SNTAGT. The CDR3 is 14 residues long. Trimming left V 4 bases short and J 6 bases short, with 15 bases between. The study's findings and limits: Only CMV serostatus was available as immune exposure information. There were reportedly fewer N-insertions in an Asian-associated ancestry cluster than the approximately 670-donor mean, in a later analysis. High sensitivity and specificity were reportedly achieved when the classifier diagnosed cytomegalovirus status. Presence/absence results assume similar sequencing depth per donor, which may not hold.

This chain uses TRBV6-4 with TRBJ1-2; D may be TRBD1 (6 bases). Sequences were obtained from PBMCs. This sequence was found in a human donor in good health. The CDR3 region is CASSGDGGADGYTF. The CDR3 DNA reads as TGTGCCAGCAGTGGGGACGGGGGGGCGGATGGCTACACCTTC.